These 17 T cell receptor beta chains were all obtained from the same sample, sequenced in a study of T cells after yellow fever vaccination (dated by TCRdb to the late 2010s). The treatment or condition label, read with the paper, signifies: live attenuated yellow fever vaccine strain. The library was produced with 5' RACE. These reads were obtained on an Illumina HiSeq 2500. TCRdb trimmed public reads at Q25 via fastp, called clones via MiXCR and kept in-frame beta chains. A single entry per CDR3 protein holds the most common genes and DNA from its merged rows. Recorded for this sample are a few hundred thousand distinct CDR3 sequences; roughly 7.5% of them occurred a single time. The ten largest clones take up approximately 18% of the sample. This sample comprised PBMCs, obtained 35 to 50 days after the first yellow fever vaccination. These receptors were collected from a man aged 18 to 29 who received the YFV17D yellow fever vaccine.

The chain recombines TRBV29-1 with TRBJ1-1; D ambiguous. Germline V gene data show CDR1 as SQVTM and CDR2 as ANQGSEA. V was shortened by 6 bases and J by 0 bases, with 5 bases between the two germline ends. The CDR3 loop spans 11 amino acids. The CDR3 DNA is TGCAGCGTCGGACTGAACACTGAAGCTTTCTTT. It is translated as CSVGLNTEAFF.

V is TRBV19 and J is TRBJ2-1; D perhaps matches TRBD1 (5 bases). The CDR3 has 15 residues. The ends were cut back, 6 bases at V and 7 bases at J, with 19 bases in the middle. CDR1 is LNHDA and CDR2 is SQIVND in the germline V gene (reference sequence). CDR3 bases: TGTGCCAGTAGCCTCAGGGTGTTCGGTGGAAATGAGCAGTTCTTC. Amino acid sequence: CASSLRVFGGNEQFF.

This clonotype was detected ten times or more. This chain joins TRBV18 and TRBJ1-5; 8 nucleotides align to TRBD1. The CDR3 length is 13 residues. V lost 10 bases and J lost 3; bases outside the gene matches: 5. Germline lookup yields CDR1 KGHSH and CDR2 LQKENI. Here the CDR3 reads CATADRDNQPQHF. The DNA of the CDR3 is TGTGCCACTGCGGACAGGGACAATCAGCCCCAGCATTTT.

This clonotype came up a few times. This rearrangement joins TRBV29-1 to TRBJ2-2; D perhaps matches TRBD1 (6 bases). This CDR3 is 15 amino acids long. Germline assignment: CDR1 SQVTM and CDR2 ANQGSEA. Trimming cost V 4 bases and J 2 bases, with 14 bases left between them. CDR3 region: CSVALQGSNTGELFF. The CDR3 nucleotides read TGCAGCGTTGCTCTACAGGGCAGCAACACCGGGGAGCTGTTTTTT.

This clonotype was detected many times. The chain couples TRBV7-2 to TRBJ2-2; D ambiguous. The germline gives CDR1 SGHTA, CDR2 FQGNSA. The CDR3 contains 16 residues. V lost 8 bases and J 0 bases, leaving 16 bases between the germline ends. The CDR3 protein is CASSATRPANTGELFF. CDR3 DNA sequence: TGTGCCAGCTCCGCTACCCGGCCAGCGAACACCGGGGAGCTGTTTTTT. Supplemented by reference TRBV7-2 and TRBJ2-2, the full variable domain reads GAGVSQSPSNKVTEKGKDVELRCDPISGHTALYWYRQSLGQGLEFLIYFQGNSAPDKSGLPSDRFSAERTGGSVSTLTIQRTQQEDSAVYLCASSATRPANTGELFFGEGSRLTVL.

This clonotype has only a few counts. CDR3 sequence: CASSKADRNKNIQYF. The DNA of the CDR3 is TGTGCCAGCAGCAAAGCCGACAGGAACAAAAACATTCAGTACTTC. V usage is TRBV21-1 and J usage is TRBJ2-4; the table assigns TRBD1, which was not confirmed against the DNA. TRBV21-1 is a documented pseudogene. CDR3 length: 15 residues.

The sample holds a few counts of this clonotype. The V gene is TRBV6-5, the J gene TRBJ2-3; 7 bases fit TRBD1. The ends lost 5 bases at V and 9 bases at J; junction bases unmatched: 5. This CDR3 is 12 amino acids long. Germline V gene lookup returns CDR1 MNHEY and CDR2 SVGAGI. CDR3 in amino acids: CASSADRATQYF. The DNA of the CDR3 is TGTGCCAGCAGTGCCGACAGGGCGACGCAGTATTTT.

Only a few counts were recorded for this clonotype. The V gene is TRBV20-1, the J gene TRBJ2-7; TRBD1 is a possible D gene (6 bases). Looked up from germline, CDR1 is DFQATT and CDR2 is SNEGSKA (reference sequence). The length of the CDR3 is 13 residues. V lost 3 bases and J lost 3, with 12 bases in between. The DNA for the CDR3 is TGCAGTGCTAGCTCCGGACAGAACTACGAGCAGTACGTC. Encoded protein: CSASSGQNYEQYV.

This chain connects TRBV9 to TRBJ2-5, with D perhaps matching TRBD1 or TRBD2 (5 bases each). CDR1 SGDLS and CDR2 YYNGEE come from the germline V gene. The CDR3 length is 15 residues. Trimming took off 3 bases at V and 2 bases at J, with 14 bases between the two ends. The chain's CDR3 is CASSDPRGGQETQYF. CDR3 coding DNA: TGTGCCAGCAGCGACCCTCGGGGCGGACAAGAGACCCAGTACTTC.

The V gene is TRBV9, the J gene TRBJ2-1; TRBD2 agrees at 12 bases. CDR1 SGDLS and CDR2 YYNGEE come from the germline V gene. The CDR3 covers 17 residues. The V and J ends lost 0 bases and 9 bases, in that order; junction bases with no gene match: 10. This CDR3 reads CASSVGASGGADSEQFF. Written as DNA, the CDR3 is TGTGCCAGCAGCGTAGGGGCTAGCGGGGGGGCGGATTCTGAGCAGTTCTTC.

This clonotype has more than one count but fewer than ten. The chain employs TRBV4-3 and TRBJ1-4; D gene uncertain. Germline lookup yields CDR1 LGHNA and CDR2 YSLEER. CDR3 length: 15 residues. Trimming removed 0 bases from V and 4 bases from J, with 9 bases in between. The CDR3 sequence is CASSQDPGSNEKLFF. CDR3 DNA: TGCGCCAGCAGCCAAGATCCCGGCAGTAATGAAAAACTGTTTTTT.

Written as DNA, the CDR3 is TGCGCCAGCAGCCAGAAACGGGATGAGCAGTTCTTC. Amino acids: CASSQKRDEQFF. This chain joins TRBV5-1 and TRBJ2-1, with D uncertain. The germline gives CDR1 SGHRS, CDR2 YFSETQ. The CDR3 runs to 12 residues. The ends were cut back, 4 bases at V and 8 bases at J, with 10 bases in the middle. Supplemented by reference TRBV5-1 and TRBJ2-1, the full variable domain reads KAGVTQTPRYLIKTRGQQVTLSCSPISGHRSVSWYQQTPGQGLQFLFEYFSETQRNKGNFPGRFSGRQFSNSRSEMNVSTLELGDSALYLCASSQKRDEQFFGPGTRLTVL.

This clonotype was recorded at least ten times. This chain joins TRBV28 and TRBJ1-5; possibly TRBD1 for D (5 bases). The CDR3 totals 15 residues. Per germline, CDR1 MDHEN and CDR2 SYDVKM. The V end was cut by 4 bases, the J end by 2 bases, with 12 bases between. DNA for the CDR3: TGTGCCAGCAGTTCCGGGGGATCGGGCAATCAGCCCCAGCATTTT. Translation gives CASSSGGSGNQPQHF.

There are many counts of this clonotype. V and J are TRBV27 and TRBJ2-7, with 12 bases fitting TRBD2. Losses at the gene ends were 3 bases for V and 3 bases for J; bases not matched to a gene: 0. Germline CDR1 is MNHEY and CDR2 is SMNVEV (reference sequence). The CDR3 loop spans 14 amino acids. CDR3 amino acids: CASSLTSGGYEQYV. The CDR3 region has the DNA TGTGCCAGCAGTTTGACTAGCGGGGGCTACGAGCAGTACGTC.

V and J are TRBV7-2 and TRBJ2-5, with 8 nucleotides matching TRBD2. The CDR3 sequence is 17 residues long. V lost 1 base to trimming and J lost 4 bases; unmatched junction nucleotides: 11. Germline CDR1 reads SGHTA; CDR2 reads FQGNSA. CDR3 sequence (DNA): TGTGCCAGCAGCTTAGTTGTTCTCGGGGGGGGCCGAGAGACCCAGTACTTC. As protein: CASSLVVLGGGRETQYF.

There are a few counts of this clonotype. The chain links TRBV4-3 to TRBJ2-3; D not resolved. The CDR3 extends over 15 amino acids. Germline V lookup: CDR1 LGHNA, CDR2 YSLEER. V lost 0 bases and J 5 bases, leaving 12 bases between the germline ends. The CDR3 region has the DNA TGCGCCAGCAGCCAAGAAAGCCTTGGTGGAGATACGCAGTATTTT. Translating it yields CASSQESLGGDTQYF.

The V gene is TRBV7-9, the J gene TRBJ2-7; D unclear. From germline, CDR1 is SEHNR and CDR2 FQNEAQ (reference sequence). The CDR3 has 15 amino acids. V lost 5 bases to trimming and J lost 2 bases, with 16 bases between them. CDR3 region: CASSRVSDFPYEQYF. CDR3 nucleotide sequence: TGTGCCAGCAGCCGAGTGTCCGATTTCCCCTACGAGCAGTACTTC.